This entry lists 2 T cell receptor beta chains sequenced from one sample in a study of Graves' ophthalmopathy and Graves' hyperthyroidism. The sequenced template was RNA, covering the TCR beta CDR3 region. Amplification began with first-round RT-PCR using HTBI primers, then second-round multiplex PCR was performed. TCRdb re-analysed the multiplex PCR reads in MiXCR, keeping a single row per CDR3 protein. The sample contains about 370,000 distinct CDR3 sequences, 17% of which appear only once. Specimen: peripheral blood. These receptors all come from an adult woman with stable Graves' hyperthyroidism.

This clonotype was seen ten or more times. This may be a read error: a much more frequent sequence differs by one nucleotide. V gene TRBV27 combines with J gene TRBJ1-6; 7 nucleotides match TRBD1. The CDR3 runs 14 residues. Per germline, CDR1 MNHEY and CDR2 SMNVEV (reference sequence). CDR3 nucleotides: TGTGCCAGCAGTTTGACAGGGTACAATTCACACCTCCACTTT. The encoded protein is CASSLTGYNSHLHF.

In its sample, this clonotype was seen many times. The chain couples TRBV10-3 to TRBJ2-7; D is perhaps TRBD1 or TRBD2 (6 bases each). Germline values: CDR1 ENHRY, CDR2 SYGVKD. Trimming took off 2 bases at V and 3 bases at J, with 8 bases between the two ends. The CDR3 sequence is 13 residues long. In DNA form, the CDR3 reads TGTGCCATCAGTGAGGGGGGGCTCTACGAGCAGTACTTC. Its protein is CAISEGGLYEQYF.